Listed below are T cell receptor beta chains from one sample, sequenced in a study of blood T cell repertoires in COVID-19. Profiled with immunoSEQ multiplex PCR; TCRdb holds only in-frame clones, not every one. The sample has 200,000 to 250,000 clones, roughly four fifths seen once. Sequencing was done on a sample of PBMCs or T cells enriched from blood (not recorded which). Receptors were obtained from an older woman who had recovered from COVID-19. The CDR3 runs from the conserved cysteine through the conserved F or W. A D gene is named only where the DNA matches it firmly. The size field is filled for only some rows; it gives once, few, many or a size class.

length	D	J	size	V	CDR3	DNA
14	.	TRBJ2-7	.	TRBV5-1	CASSLEGTTGEQYF	TGCGCCAGCAGCTTAGAAGGAACAACAGGGGAGCAGTACTTC
13	.	TRBJ1-1	.	TRBV19	CASSINGNTEAFF	TGTGCCAGTAGTATTAACGGGAATACTGAAGCTTTCTTT
17	TRBD1	TRBJ1-2	once	TRBV3-1/TRBV3-2	CASSQVSGGRGVRGYTF	TGTGCCAGCAGCCAAGTATCAGGGGGCAGGGGAGTTCGGGGCTACACCTTC
13	.	TRBJ1-1	once	TRBV6-4	CASSEAVNTEAFF	TGTGCCAGCAGTGAGGCAGTGAACACTGAAGCTTTCTTT
14	.	TRBJ1-1	.	TRBV5-5	CASSLRVAGSEAFF	TGTGCCAGCAGCTTGCGGGTTGCGGGATCCGAAGCTTTCTTT
15	TRBD2	TRBJ2-1	.	TRBV5-6	CASSRTSGNNNEQFF	TGTGCCAGCAGCCGGACTAGCGGGAACAACAATGAGCAGTTCTTC
17	TRBD2	TRBJ2-1	.	TRBV14	CASSPRGLGLARNEQFF	TGTGCCAGCAGCCCACGAGGGTTGGGACTAGCGAGAAATGAGCAGTTCTTC
14	.	TRBJ1-1	.	TRBV9	CASSVEPGNTEAFF	TGTGCCAGCAGCGTAGAGCCGGGGAACACTGAAGCTTTCTTT
13	.	TRBJ1-2	.	TRBV11-2	CASSLNTDYGYTF	TGTGCCAGCAGCTTGAACACCGACTATGGCTACACCTTC
18	TRBD2	TRBJ2-1	.	TRBV27	CASSSPTSGRATYNEQFF	TGTGCCAGCAGTTCCCCGACTAGCGGGAGGGCTACCTACAATGAGCAGTTCTTC
16	TRBD2	TRBJ2-3	.	TRBV30	CACSLGAGGVGDTQYF	TGTGCCTGCTCCCTGGGGGCGGGAGGAGTAGGAGATACGCAGTATTTT
14	.	TRBJ1-1	.	TRBV6-5	CASSPYPKNTEAFF	TGTGCCAGCAGTCCCTATCCGAAGAACACTGAAGCTTTCTTT
14	.	TRBJ2-2	.	TRBV24-1	CATSEALDPGELFF	TGTGCCACCAGTGAAGCCCTAGATCCCGGGGAGCTGTTTTTT
18	TRBD2	TRBJ2-1	.	TRBV16	CASSPHPGGGGSYNEQFF	TGTGCCAGCAGCCCCCACCCGGGCGGGGGGGGATCCTACAATGAGCAGTTCTTC
15	.	TRBJ1-5	once	TRBV5-8	CASSPGLANNQPQHF	TGTGCCAGCAGCCCGGGACTCGCGAATAATCAGCCCCAGCATTTT
16	.	TRBJ2-1	.	TRBV5-6	CASSLVGVSSYNEQFF	TGTGCCAGCAGCTTGGTAGGGGTGAGCTCCTACAATGAGCAGTTCTTC
12	.	TRBJ2-1	.	TRBV29-1	CSVGRQYNEQFF	TGCAGCGTTGGCCGACAGTACAATGAGCAGTTCTTC
13	.	TRBJ1-2	.	TRBV12-3/TRBV12-4	CASSTHGSWGYTF	TGTGCCAGCAGTACCCACGGTTCGTGGGGCTACACCTTC
13	.	TRBJ2-7	.	TRBV19	CASSIDARYEQYF	TGTGCCAGTAGTATAGATGCCAGGTACGAGCAGTACTTC
17	.	TRBJ1-6	once	TRBV7-9	CASSSDLRVFYNSPLHF	TGTGCCAGCAGCTCCGATCTGCGGGTTTTCTATAATTCACCCCTCCACTTT
16	TRBD2	TRBJ2-1	.	TRBV11-2	CASSSRTSGSFNEQFF	TGTGCCAGCAGCTCCCGGACTAGCGGGAGTTTCAATGAGCAGTTCTTC
16	TRBD1	TRBJ1-1	.	TRBV7-3	CASSLRAGTANTEAFF	TGTGCCAGCAGCTTACGTGCCGGGACAGCAAACACTGAAGCTTTCTTT
15	.	TRBJ1-6	.	TRBV19	CASRLFDRKNSPLHF	TGTGCCAGTAGACTCTTCGACAGAAAGAATTCACCCCTCCACTTT
15	.	TRBJ1-1	few	TRBV11-2	CASSLTGLGSTEAFF	TGTGCCAGCAGCTTAACAGGTCTCGGGAGCACTGAAGCTTTCTTT
16	TRBD1	TRBJ1-4	.	TRBV2	CASSRKGGQGVGKLFF	TGTGCCAGCAGTCGCAAGGGGGGACAGGGGGTGGGAAAACTGTTTTTT
16	TRBD2	TRBJ2-3	.	TRBV2	CASSVGSGGAEDTQYF	TGTGCCAGCAGTGTAGGGAGCGGGGGGGCCGAAGATACGCAGTATTTT
14	TRBD1	TRBJ2-4	.	TRBV5-8	CASSSRQGLNIQYF	TGTGCCAGCAGCTCGAGACAGGGTTTGAACATTCAGTACTTC
11	.	TRBJ1-4	once	TRBV2	CASSAFEKLFF	TGTGCCAGCAGTGCTTTTGAAAAACTGTTTTTT
13	.	TRBJ1-5	.	TRBV5-6	CASSLQGGQPQHF	TGTGCCAGCAGCCTACAGGGTGGCCAGCCCCAGCATTTT
17	TRBD1	TRBJ1-2	few	TRBV14	CASSQEGGSGGFYGYTF	TGTGCCAGCAGCCAAGAAGGGGGGTCAGGGGGCTTCTATGGCTACACCTTC
14	.	TRBJ2-1	few	TRBV14	CASSGASVSGEQFF	TGTGCCAGCAGCGGGGCTAGCGTAAGTGGTGAGCAGTTCTTC
15	TRBD1	TRBJ1-5	.	TRBV4-3	CASSQDETGWQPQHF	TGCGCCAGCAGCCAAGATGAGACAGGGTGGCAGCCCCAGCATTTT
16	.	TRBJ1-5	.	TRBV5-1	CASSPGSGGGNQPQHF	TGCGCCAGCAGCCCGGGGTCCGGGGGTGGCAATCAGCCCCAGCATTTT
15	.	TRBJ1-1	.	TRBV2	CASSPLRGGASEAFF	TGTGCCAGCAGCCCCCTTAGGGGGGGGGCGTCTGAAGCTTTCTTT
16	TRBD1	TRBJ1-4	.	TRBV7-9	CASSLEGRGPDEKLFF	TGTGCCAGCAGCTTAGAAGGCAGGGGGCCTGATGAAAAACTGTTTTTT
14	TRBD1	TRBJ1-1	.	TRBV6-4	CASSDSPGTEKAFF	TGTGCCAGCAGTGACTCCCCCGGGACAGAGAAAGCTTTCTTT